This is a list of T cell receptor beta chains from one sample in a study of T-cell reconstitution after alpha-beta-depleted transplantation in children. TCRdb reanalysed the PCR reads using MiXCR and keeps one entry per CDR3 protein. This sample yields a few hundred thousand distinct CDR3 sequences, of which about 9.2% are seen a single time; 6.2% belongs to the top ten. The source was PBMCs from the stem cell graft donor, collected from the stem cell graft. The origin of the receptors is a human donor who donated a stem cell graft to a child with acute lymphoblastic leukemia. Each CDR3 is given with its conserved first and last residue. A D gene is named only where the DNA matches it firmly. Rows give clone size only sometimes, using once, few, many, or a class for an expanded clone.

>few|TRBV7-2|TRBJ1-6|.
TGTGCCAGCAGCTTAGCCGGGACGAATAATTCACCCCTCCACTTT
CASSLAGTNNSPLHF
>.|TRBV7-4|TRBJ1-5|TRBD1
TGTGCCAGCAGCTTAGGACAGGGTGGACAGCCCCAGCATTTT
CASSLGQGGQPQHF
>.|TRBV7-2|TRBJ1-4|.
TGTGCCAGCAGCTCCTGGGGGGTGACTAATGAAAAACTGTTTTTT
CASSSWGVTNEKLFF
>.|TRBV7-8|TRBJ2-7|TRBD2
TGTGCCAGCAGCTTAGGAGCGGGAGCCTACGAGCAGTACTTC
CASSLGAGAYEQYF
>many|TRBV3-1|TRBJ2-7|TRBD2
TGTGCCAGCAGCCAAGGCTCAGCGGGGGGTCTCTACGAGCAGTACTTC
CASSQGSAGGLYEQYF
>few|TRBV24-1|TRBJ1-2|.
TGTGCCACCAGTGATTTGGGGGGAGGGGACTATGGCTACACCTTC
CATSDLGGGDYGYTF
>few|TRBV12-3/TRBV12-4|TRBJ2-2|TRBD2
TGTGCCAGCAGTTTAGCACCGGGAGGAGTCGGAGAGACCGGGGAGCTGTTTTTT
CASSLAPGGVGETGELFF
>.|TRBV21-1|TRBJ2-2|.
TGTGCCAGCAGCAAGCGGGGGGATACCGGGGAGCTGTTTTTT
CASSKRGDTGELFF
>.|TRBV7-2|TRBJ2-7|TRBD1
TGTGCCAGCAGCTTAGAGGGGACAGGGGTAGAGCAGTACTTC
CASSLEGTGVEQYF
>many|TRBV4-2|TRBJ1-5|.
TGTGCCAGCAGCCAAGAGCGAGGGCAGGTTAATCAGCCCCAGCATTTT
CASSQERGQVNQPQHF
>.|TRBV30|TRBJ1-2|.
TGTGCCTGGAGTGTCATAGGGATCGGCGGCTACACCTTC
CAWSVIGIGGYTF
>.|TRBV27|TRBJ2-7|TRBD1
TGTGCCAGCAGGGCACAGGGGGTCGAGCAGTACTTC
CASRAQGVEQYF
>.|TRBV6-5|TRBJ2-7|TRBD1
TGTGCCAGCAGTTACGTCCAGGGGGCAGGTACCGAGCAGTACTTC
CASSYVQGAGTEQYF
>.|TRBV18|TRBJ1-5|TRBD1
TGTGCCAGCTCACCATTTGGGGCAGGGGGCGACCAGCCCCAGCATTTT
CASSPFGAGGDQPQHF
>many|TRBV6-4|TRBJ2-1|TRBD2
TGTGCCAGCAGTTCAAGCGGGGGGGCATCCTACAATGAGCAGTTCTTC
CASSSSGGASYNEQFF
>few|TRBV20-1|TRBJ1-5|.
TGCAGTGCTCAAGGGGCCCAGGGCTCGGATAGCAATCAGCCCCAGCATTTT
CSAQGAQGSDSNQPQHF
>.|TRBV2|TRBJ2-3|.
TGTGCCAGCAGGATAGTAGATACGCAGTATTTT
CASRIVDTQYF
>.|TRBV10-3|TRBJ2-5|TRBD2
TGTGCCATCAGTGATTCCCGGACTAGCAGGGTGACCCAGTACTTC
CAISDSRTSRVTQYF
>many|TRBV10-2|TRBJ1-5|.
TGCGCCAGCAGTCCCACTGATAGCAATCAGCCCCAGCATTTT
CASSPTDSNQPQHF
>many|TRBV24-1|TRBJ1-2|.
TGTGCCACCATCAAAGACCGACCCAAGCCCTCCTACTTATGTGGCTACACCTTC
CATIKDRPKPSYLCGYTF
>many|TRBV6-1|TRBJ1-1|TRBD1
TGTGCCAGCAGTCTAGACAGGGTTCGCACTGAAGCTTTCTTT
CASSLDRVRTEAFF
>.|TRBV6-1|TRBJ1-6|.
TGTGCCAGCAGCAACCCCCAGGGGTATTCACCCCTCCACTTT
CASSNPQGYSPLHF